This T cell receptor beta chain was captured in a study of blood T cell repertoires in COVID-19. Study as a whole: Both acute and convalescent COVID-19 samples were obtained from the United States, Italy and Spain.

Repertoires were generated with immunoSEQ multiplex PCR, while TCRdb's copy carries only in-frame clones and drops some. This table has roughly 250,000 clones, roughly 89% appearing once. Germline CDR1 GTSNPN, CDR2 SVGIG (reference sequence). The CDR3 extends over 17 amino acids. V lost 2 bases, J lost 2 bases, and 22 bases lay in between. The source of this sequence is a woman aged 40 to 50 who had recovered from COVID-19. The chain carries TRBV30 and TRBJ2-7, with a weak D call TRBD1 (5 bases). The specimen was peripheral blood. The CDR3 coding sequence is TGTGCCTGGAGTCGAGGTGGTCAGGGCCACAATCCCTACGAGCAGTACTTC. Translation: CAWSRGGQGHNPYEQYF.